This T cell receptor (beta chain) stems from a study of T cell responses to AZD1222 COVID-19 vaccine. Study outcomes and limitations: Baseline seropositivity occurred in only six AZD1222 recipients. Clonal diversity may have been underestimated, and the donors were mostly white British, with more females than males.

This clone was recorded once. Its antigen is undetermined. The data were produced by immunoSEQ multiplex PCR, yet TCRdb's version contains in-frame clones alone and is incomplete. The sample lists some 170,000 clones; more than 80% were seen once. V was trimmed by 3 bases and J by 4 bases, leaving 17 bases between them. Germline lookup yields CDR1 SGHVS and CDR2 FQNEAQ. This CDR3 is 16 amino acids long. The gene calls are TRBV7-8 and TRBJ2-3; no definite D call. The material was peripheral blood, obtained on day 0 of AZD1222 vaccination. The source is an adult in good health. The CDR3, as DNA: TGTGCCAGCAGCTTCGGTTCCCCGATATTAGCAGATACGCAGTATTTT. Protein: CASSFGSPILADTQYF.